The clone carrying this T cell receptor (beta chain) was counted between two and nine times. TCRdb fed the RT-PCR reads into MiXCR, producing one record per CDR3 protein. The table records about 200,000 distinct CDR3 sequences, around two fifths of them present only once. The CDR3 is 15 residues long. The V end was cut by 1 base, the J end by 2 bases, with 11 bases between. The germline gives CDR1 SGHTA, CDR2 FQGNSA. This sample is part of a study of patients and donors after allogeneic stem cell transplantation. Sample: blood, either unsorted or a sorted T cell fraction (not recorded which). This chain joins TRBV7-2 and TRBJ1-2, with TRBD1 as a possible D gene (5 bases). This TCR was recovered from a human donor who was either an allogeneic HSCT recipient or a stem cell or donor lymphocyte infusion donor (not recorded which). It is not recorded whose cells these are; they may come from a transplant donor. This CDR3 is CASSLGHRMNYGYTF. The CDR3 region has the DNA TGTGCCAGCAGCTTAGGGCACAGGATGAACTATGGCTACACCTTC.